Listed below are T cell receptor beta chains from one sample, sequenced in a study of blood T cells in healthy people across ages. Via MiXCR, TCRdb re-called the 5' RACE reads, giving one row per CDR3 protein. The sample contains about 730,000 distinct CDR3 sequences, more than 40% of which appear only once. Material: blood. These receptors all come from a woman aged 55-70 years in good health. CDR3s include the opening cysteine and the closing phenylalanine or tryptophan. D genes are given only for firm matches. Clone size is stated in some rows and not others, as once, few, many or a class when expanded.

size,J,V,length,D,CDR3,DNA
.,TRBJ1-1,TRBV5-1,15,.,CASSPLSRLNTEAFF,TGCGCCAGCAGCCCCCTAAGCAGGCTGAACACTGAAGCTTTCTTT
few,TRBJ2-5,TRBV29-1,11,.,CSVKGVETQYF,TGCAGCGTAAAGGGGGTGGAGACCCAGTACTTC
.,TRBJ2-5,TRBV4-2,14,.,CASSPGPDQETQYF,TGTGCCAGCAGCCCTGGACCGGATCAAGAGACCCAGTACTTC
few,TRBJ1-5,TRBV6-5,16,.,CASRTGKGIPDQPQHF,TGTGCCAGCCGTACGGGGAAGGGAATTCCGGATCAGCCCCAGCATTTT
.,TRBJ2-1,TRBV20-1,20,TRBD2,CSARKNPGLASPSSYNEQFF,TGCAGTGCTAGAAAAAACCCGGGACTAGCGTCACCCAGCTCCTACAATGAGCAGTTCTTC
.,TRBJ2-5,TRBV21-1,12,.,CASIVGRNEQYF,TGTGCCAGCATCGTCGGGCGGAATGAGCAGTACTTC
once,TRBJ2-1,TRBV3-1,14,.,CASSQVMNPAEQFF,TGTGCCAGCAGCCAAGTTATGAACCCGGCTGAGCAGTTCTTC
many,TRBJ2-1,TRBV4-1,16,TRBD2,CASSQEWSSGRDEQFF,TGCGCCAGCAGCCAAGAGTGGTCTAGCGGCCGGGATGAGCAGTTCTTC
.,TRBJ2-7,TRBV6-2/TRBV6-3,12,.,CASRTDRYEQYF,TGTGCCAGCAGAACGGACCGCTACGAGCAGTACTTC
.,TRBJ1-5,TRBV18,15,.,CASSPLAHYNQPQHF,TGTGCCAGCTCACCATTGGCACACTACAATCAGCCCCAGCATTTT
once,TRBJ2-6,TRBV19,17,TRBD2,CASITSGSLSGANVLTF,TGTGCCAGTATCACTAGCGGTTCTCTCTCTGGGGCCAACGTCCTGACTTTC
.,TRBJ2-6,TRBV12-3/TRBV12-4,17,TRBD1,CASSLGQGRSGANVLTF,TGTGCCAGCAGTTTAGGACAGGGCCGATCTGGGGCCAACGTCCTGACTTTC
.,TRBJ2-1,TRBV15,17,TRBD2,CATSRDRSSGRAREQFF,TGTGCCACCAGCAGAGATCGCAGTAGCGGGAGGGCCCGGGAGCAGTTCTTC
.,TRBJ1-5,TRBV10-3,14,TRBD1,CAIRGQGLSQPQHF,TGTGCCATCAGGGGACAGGGTTTAAGTCAGCCCCAGCATTTT
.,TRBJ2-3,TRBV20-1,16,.,CSAHNGTRPLPDTQYF,TGCAGTGCTCACAATGGGACTCGCCCCCTTCCAGATACGCAGTATTTT
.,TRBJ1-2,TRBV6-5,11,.,CASGSDYGYTF,TGTGCCAGCGGAAGTGACTATGGCTACACCTTC
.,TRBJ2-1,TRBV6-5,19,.,CASSYAGGYGSRSYNEQFF,TGTGCCAGCAGTTACGCTGGGGGATACGGGAGTCGCTCCTACAATGAGCAGTTCTTC
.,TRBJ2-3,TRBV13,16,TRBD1,CASSVSGTGGGDTQYF,TGTGCCAGCAGCGTGTCCGGGACAGGGGGCGGAGATACGCAGTATTTT
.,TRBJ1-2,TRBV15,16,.,CATSRDRDTLIGGYTF,TGTGCCACCAGCAGAGATCGGGACACCCTCATTGGGGGCTACACCTTC
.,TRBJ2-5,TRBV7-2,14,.,CASSPQGSDVTQYF,TGTGCCAGCAGCCCCCAGGGGTCGGACGTGACCCAGTACTTC
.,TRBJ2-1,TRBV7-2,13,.,CASSMDANNEQFF,TGTGCCAGCAGCATGGACGCGAACAATGAGCAGTTCTTC
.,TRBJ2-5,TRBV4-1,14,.,CASSQMGGLETQYF,TGCGCCAGCAGCCAAATGGGGGGTCTGGAGACCCAGTACTTC
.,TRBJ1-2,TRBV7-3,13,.,CASSLNRAAGYTF,TGTGCCAGCAGCTTAAACAGGGCGGCTGGCTACACCTTC
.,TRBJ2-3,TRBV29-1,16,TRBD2,CSVWGGGGGVRDTQYF,TGCAGCGTTTGGGGCGGAGGCGGGGGGGTTAGAGATACGCAGTATTTT
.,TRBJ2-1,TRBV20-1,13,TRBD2,CSAPTSGVGFAFF,TGCAGTGCCCCGACTAGCGGGGTGGGGTTTGCGTTCTTC
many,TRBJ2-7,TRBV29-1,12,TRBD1,CSVAAQGPEQYF,TGCAGCGTTGCGGCACAGGGGCCGGAGCAGTACTTC
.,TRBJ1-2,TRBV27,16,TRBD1,CASSTLGTGINYGYTF,TGTGCCAGCAGCACCCTAGGGACAGGGATCAACTATGGCTACACCTTC
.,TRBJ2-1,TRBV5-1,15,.,CASSLGSGKYNEQFF,TGCGCCAGCAGCTTGGGTAGCGGAAAATACAATGAGCAGTTCTTC
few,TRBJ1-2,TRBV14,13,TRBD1,CASSNRGLYGYTF,TGTGCCAGCAGCAACAGGGGGCTCTATGGCTACACCTTC
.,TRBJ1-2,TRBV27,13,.,CASSYPGSSGYTF,TGTGCCAGCAGCTACCCTGGGAGTAGTGGCTACACCTTC
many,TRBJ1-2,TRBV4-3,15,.,CASSHLHSTGGGYTF,TGCGCCAGCAGCCACCTACACTCGACAGGCGGTGGCTACACCTTC
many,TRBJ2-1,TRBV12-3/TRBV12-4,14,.,CASSPQGGVNEQFF,TGTGCCAGCAGTCCCCAGGGGGGAGTGAATGAGCAGTTCTTC
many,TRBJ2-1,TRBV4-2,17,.,CASSQERTLITYNEQFF,TGTGCCAGCAGCCAAGAACGGACTCTTATTACCTACAATGAGCAGTTCTTC
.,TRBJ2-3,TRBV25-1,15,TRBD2,CASSDPRTSPDTQYF,TGTGCCAGCAGTGACCCCCGGACTAGCCCCGATACGCAGTATTTT
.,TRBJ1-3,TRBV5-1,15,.,CASSPDSYAGNTIYF,TGCGCCAGCAGCCCCGACAGCTATGCTGGAAACACCATATATTTT
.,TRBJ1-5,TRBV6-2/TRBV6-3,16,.,CASSYVGPSSNRPQHF,TGTGCCAGCAGTTACGTAGGACCATCAAGCAATCGGCCCCAGCATTTT
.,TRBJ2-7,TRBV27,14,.,CASSWGPRDYEQYF,TGTGCCAGCAGTTGGGGACCCAGGGACTACGAGCAGTACTTC
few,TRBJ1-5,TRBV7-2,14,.,CASSLPGGNQPQHF,TGTGCCAGCAGCTTACCTGGCGGCAATCAGCCCCAGCATTTT
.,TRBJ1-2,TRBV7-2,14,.,CASSLDQVNYGYTF,TGTGCCAGCAGCTTAGATCAGGTCAACTATGGCTACACCTTC
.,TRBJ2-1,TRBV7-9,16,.,CASSLTSGAPYNEQFF,TGTGCCAGCAGCTTAACTTCGGGGGCCCCCTACAATGAGCAGTTCTTC
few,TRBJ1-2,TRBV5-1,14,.,CASSLEGREGGYTF,TGCGCCAGCAGCTTGGAGGGCAGGGAAGGAGGCTACACCTTC
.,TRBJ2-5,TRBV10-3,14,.,CAISGELPQETQYF,TGTGCCATCAGTGGGGAACTTCCGCAGGAGACCCAGTACTTC